The clone carrying this TCR beta chain was seen once. The antigen is unknown. The junction does not match germline at one end; this may be a read error. This record belongs to a study of T cells in localized non-small cell lung cancer. Study conclusions and caveats: There were a median roughly 61 of the top 100 tumor clones appearing in adjacent lung. Uninvolved adjacent lung showed the highest T cell clonality, exceeding tumor. Increased T cell density in blood showed an association with longer overall survival. Because sequencing included only one region (of the tumor), heterogeneity remains possible.

TCRdb's table, derived via immunoSEQ multiplex PCR, lists solely in-frame clones and lacks some. The profile shows 28,000 or so clones, 81% of them singletons. The CDR3 is made up of 12 amino acids. Germline V gives CDR1 SQVTM, CDR2 ANQGSEA. This material consisted of peripheral blood, taken before any cancer treatment. The chain combines TRBV29-1 with TRBJ2-3; D gene ambiguous. The origin of this receptor is a man aged 35 to 69 with stage III squamous cell lung carcinoma. CDR3 region: CSVAEPSLWAAF. The CDR3 DNA reads TGCAGCGTTGCCGAACCCTCCTTGTGGGCCGCTTTT.